This TCR beta chain derives from a study of blood T cell repertoires in COVID-19. Trimming took 0 bases from V and 0 from J, leaving 9 bases between them. CDR1 KGHSH and CDR2 LQKENI come from the germline V gene. The CDR3 is made up of 16 amino acids. Generated by immunoSEQ multiplex PCR, the TCRdb table keeps only in-frame clones and is missing some. The table includes under 350,000 clones, more than 85% detected once. Sequencing was done on a sample of peripheral blood. The sequence derives from a man in his forties with acute or convalescent COVID-19. The J gene is TRBJ2-4, the V gene TRBV18; TRBD1 might be the D (5 bases). The CDR3 DNA is TGTGCCAGCTCACCACCTGGGGCGCTAGCCAAAAACATTCAGTACTTC. Translation gives CASSPPGALAKNIQYF.